The 9 T cell receptor beta chains presented below share a single source sample, sequenced in a study of T cell responses to AZD1222 COVID-19 vaccine. Sequencing used immunoSEQ multiplex PCR; TCRdb keeps in-frame clones, though not all of them. This sample has tens of thousands of clones, with roughly 89% found just once. The specimen was peripheral blood, collected on day 0 of AZD1222 vaccination. These receptors came from an adult in good health.

This clone was counted a single time. The chain uses TRBV25-1 and TRBJ2-2; D is ambiguous. Germline V gene data show CDR1 as MGHDK and CDR2 as SYGVNS. There are 13 residues in the CDR3. Trimming left V 0 bases short and J 13 bases short, with 12 bases between. CDR3 nucleotide sequence: TGTGCCAGCAGTGAATATCGAATGGCGGTGCTGTTTTTT. It specifies CASSEYRMAVLFF.

The chain carries TRBV7-6 and TRBJ2-7; unclear D gene. The ends were cut back, 0 bases at V and 9 bases at J, with 12 bases in the middle. This CDR3 has 13 amino acids. Germline V gives CDR1 SGHVS, CDR2 FNYEAQ. CDR3 in amino acids: CASSLAQKSGQYF. CDR3 sequence (DNA): TGTGCCAGCAGCTTAGCGCAAAAATCTGGGCAGTACTTC.

The chain couples TRBV19 to TRBJ1-1; TRBD1 is a possible D gene (5 bases). Trimming left V 3 bases short and J 5 bases short, with 16 bases between. The CDR3 runs 15 residues. The germline gives CDR1 LNHDA, CDR2 SQIVND (reference sequence). The CDR3 protein is CASSILRVGSTEAFF. The CDR3 nucleotides are TGTGCCAGTAGTATCCTCAGGGTTGGGAGTACTGAAGCTTTCTTT. The full variable domain, its missing parts supplied by reference TRBV19 and TRBJ1-1, is DGGITQSPKYLFRKEGQNVTLSCEQNLNHDAMYWYRQDPGQGLRLIYYSQIVNDFQKGDIAEGYSVSREKKESFPLTVTSAQKNPTAFYLCASSILRVGSTEAFFGQGTRLTVV.

The chain uses TRBV12-3 or TRBV12-4 and TRBJ1-1; D uncertain. The ends were cut back, 6 bases at V and 0 bases at J, with 8 bases in the middle. The CDR3 has 13 residues. The CDR3 DNA follows: TGTGCCAGCAGCTTGGGGATGAACACTGAAGCTTTCTTT. Amino acid sequence: CASSLGMNTEAFF.

The CDR3, as DNA: TGTGCCAGCAGTTTATCCGGCTCCTACGAGCAGTACTTC. Translating gives CASSLSGSYEQYF. The chain uses TRBV27 and TRBJ2-7; D gene unclear. V shed 0 bases and J shed 0 bases, with 3 bases lying between them. The CDR3 is made up of 13 amino acids. Germline V lookup: CDR1 MNHEY, CDR2 SMNVEV (reference sequence).

V and J are TRBV18 and TRBJ1-2; D not certain. CDR1 and CDR2 from the germline V gene are KGHSH and LQKENI. V was trimmed by 5 bases and J by 6 bases, leaving 10 bases between them. CDR3 length: 12 residues. CDR3 sequence: CASSTRTDGYTF. CDR3 coding DNA: TGTGCCAGCTCAACCAGGACCGATGGCTACACCTTC.

The V and J genes are TRBV7-6 and TRBJ1-6, with D unclear. The ends were cut back, 1 base at V and 10 bases at J, with 8 bases in the middle. The CDR3 extends over 13 amino acids. The germline V gene encodes CDR1 SGHVS and CDR2 FNYEAQ. In DNA form, the CDR3 reads TGTGCCAGCAGCTTAGTTTCCCCCTCACCCCTCCACTTT. It specifies CASSLVSPSPLHF.

The V call is TRBV7-2, the J call TRBJ1-3; D is undetermined. This CDR3 region has 17 residues. Per the germline V gene, CDR1 is SGHTA and CDR2 is FQGNSA. V gave up 4 bases and J gave up 3 bases, with 19 bases separating them. The CDR3 sequence: CASSSSDLYSGGNTIYF. CDR3 sequence (DNA): TGTGCCAGCAGCTCATCGGACCTTTACTCGGGTGGAAACACCATATATTTT.

This chain uses TRBV4-2 with TRBJ2-7; TRBD1 matches at 8 bases. This CDR3 is 18 amino acids long. Germline V gene data show CDR1 as LGHNA and CDR2 as YNFKEQ. Trimming cost V 5 bases and J 4 bases; bases outside gene matches: 19. The CDR3 region has the DNA TGTGCCAGCAGCAAACACGACTGGGGGACAGGCAAACCTTACGAGCAGTACTTC. Protein: CASSKHDWGTGKPYEQYF.